Presented here are 18 T cell receptor beta chains from one specimen sequenced in a study of T cells in Graves' hyperthyroidism and ophthalmopathy. TCR beta CDR3 sequences were amplified from RNA transcripts. The TCR CDR3 was amplified in a first-round RT-PCR using the HTBI primer set. TCRdb passed the multiplex PCR reads through MiXCR, listing each CDR3 protein once. This table holds more than 350,000 distinct CDR3 sequences, under 15% found once. The sequenced material came from blood. Every receptor here comes from a woman aged 25 to 39 with Graves' hyperthyroidism.

The chain is built from TRBV20-1 and TRBJ2-5, with D uncertain. The ends were cut back, 5 bases at V and 0 bases at J, with 4 bases in the middle. Per the germline V gene, CDR1 is DFQATT and CDR2 is SNEGSKA (reference sequence). The CDR3 has 11 residues. The CDR3 loop is CSAQYQETQYF. CDR3 in DNA: TGCAGTGCTCAATACCAAGAGACCCAGTACTTC.

The chain has TRBV9 and TRBJ1-1; a possible D gene is TRBD1 (5 bases). The CDR3 sequence is 17 residues long. Trimming stripped 0 bases from V and 4 bases from J, with 19 bases between. CDR1 and CDR2 from the germline V gene are SGDLS and YYNGEE. The DNA for the CDR3 is TGTGCCAGCAGCGTAGGGGGGGGTGGAGTGACGGGCACTGAAGCTTTCTTT. Amino acid sequence: CASSVGGGGVTGTEAFF.

Note on this clonotype: This may be a read error, as it is one base from a much larger clone. The V call is TRBV27, the J call TRBJ1-2; no clear D gene. The CDR3 covers 16 residues. Germline CDR1 MNHEY, CDR2 SMNVEV (reference sequence). The CDR3 DNA follows: TGTGCCAGAAGTTTCCTCGGGCAGCAGGCCTCATATGGCTACACCTTC. It encodes CARSFLGQQASYGYTF.

This clonotype was detected only a few times. J is TRBJ2-1 and V is TRBV5-1; 8 bases map to TRBD2. Germline trimming cut 5 bases from V and 0 bases from J; bases unmatched to any gene: 10. This CDR3 is 17 amino acids long. Germline V gene data show CDR1 as SGHRS and CDR2 as YFSETQ. Here the CDR3 DNA reads TGCGCCAGCAGTTTTGAACCGGGACTAGGCTCCTACAATGAGCAGTTCTTC. Amino acids: CASSFEPGLGSYNEQFF. Supplemented by reference TRBV5-1 and TRBJ2-1, the full variable domain reads KAGVTQTPRYLIKTRGQQVTLSCSPISGHRSVSWYQQTPGQGLQFLFEYFSETQRNKGNFPGRFSGRQFSNSRSEMNVSTLELGDSALYLCASSFEPGLGSYNEQFFGPGTRLTVL.

In this sample, this clonotype turned up a few times. This chain links TRBV29-1 with TRBJ2-3; weak D call: TRBD1 (6 bases). Per the germline V gene, CDR1 is SQVTM and CDR2 is ANQGSEA. Trimming removed 3 bases from V and 3 bases from J, with 10 bases in between. The CDR3 totals 13 residues. The CDR3 spells CSVDRQGTDTQYF. In DNA form, the CDR3 reads TGCAGCGTTGATCGCCAGGGGACAGATACGCAGTATTTT.

Regarding this clonotype: Since no conserved phenylalanine or tryptophan closes the CDR3, a read error is the likely cause. V gene TRBV30 combines with J gene TRBJ1-2; D unclear. The CDR3 runs to 14 residues. Per germline, CDR1 GTSNPN and CDR2 SVGIG (reference sequence). Between the trimmed V and J ends, which lost 3 bases and 1 base, there was a span of 12 bases. CDR3 bases: TGTGCCTGGAGCCCAGGAGTCGTTAACTATGGCTACACCTCC. Residues: CAWSPGVVNYGYTS.

This clonotype occurred many times. J is TRBJ1-1 and V is TRBV6-2 or TRBV6-3; D perhaps matches TRBD1 (6 bases). Trimming took off 3 bases at V and 1 base at J, with 12 bases between the two ends. CDR1 MNHEY and CDR2 SVGEGT come from the germline V gene. This CDR3 is built from 15 residues. CDR3 region: CASSYRTGTNTEAFF. In DNA, the CDR3 is TGTGCCAGCAGTTATAGAACAGGGACGAACACTGAAGCTTTCTTT.

The table lists this clonotype with a few counts. The rearrangement joins TRBV27 to TRBJ1-2; TRBD1 matches 10 bases. This CDR3 contains 16 residues. Germline CDR1 is MNHEY and CDR2 is SMNVEV (reference sequence). J was trimmed by 4 bases and V by 7 bases; bases with no gene match: 12. CDR3 coding DNA: TGTGCCAGCAAACTAAACCGGGACAGGGGTGGCTATGGCTACACCTTC. This codes for CASKLNRDRGGYGYTF.

This clonotype was seen a handful of times. The chain is built from TRBV9 and TRBJ1-2; no reliable D call. This CDR3 has 13 residues. The V end lost 2 bases, the J end lost 3 bases, and 8 bases lay between the germline ends. The germline V gene has CDR1 SGDLS and CDR2 YYNGEE. The CDR3 region is CASSVSEDYGYTF. The CDR3 DNA is TGTGCCAGCAGCGTGTCAGAAGACTATGGCTACACCTTC.

V and J are TRBV12-3 or TRBV12-4 and TRBJ2-3, with 14 bases aligning to TRBD2. This CDR3 has 17 residues. J gave up 5 bases and V 6 bases, and 10 bases lay outside the gene matches. CDR3 in amino acids: CASRAGTSGSSGDTQYF. In DNA, the CDR3 is TGTGCCAGCAGAGCTGGGACTAGCGGGAGTAGTGGAGATACGCAGTATTTT.

This clonotype was recorded a few times. The genes are TRBV28 and TRBJ1-2; a weak D match, TRBD1 (5 bases). V lost 4 bases, J lost 13 bases, and 16 bases lay in between. CDR1 MDHEN and CDR2 SYDVKM come from the germline V gene. CDR3 length: 12 amino acids. Written as DNA, the CDR3 is TGTGCCAGCAGTTCTACTACCCCGACAGCCACCTTC. Its protein product is CASSSTTPTATF.

This clonotype was counted at least ten times. V is TRBV5-1 and J is TRBJ1-1; D perhaps matches TRBD1 (6 bases). CDR1 is SGHRS, CDR2 YFSETQ, per germline. CDR3 length: 16 residues. V lost 1 base and J 1 base, leaving 14 bases between the germline ends. CDR3 in amino acids: CASSLNIGTPNTEAFF. Written as DNA, the CDR3 is TGCGCCAGCAGCTTGAATATTGGGACACCGAACACTGAAGCTTTCTTT.

This clonotype was detected once. This may arise from a read error, as a much more abundant clone is one base away. J is TRBJ2-1 and V is TRBV12-3 or TRBV12-4; D call uncertain. The CDR3 loop spans 14 amino acids. CDR3: CASSFTVEHNEQSF. In DNA form, the CDR3 reads TGTGCCAGCAGTTTCACGGTTGAACACAATGAGCAGTCCTTC.

This chain uses TRBV6-1 with TRBJ1-5; D call uncertain. CDR1 MNHNS and CDR2 SASEGT come from the germline V gene. The CDR3 extends over 17 amino acids. Trimming shortened V by 6 bases and J by 5 bases, and 23 bases separated the two germline ends. The CDR3 sequence: CASSTSTPYRGYQPQHF. The CDR3 coding sequence is TGTGCCAGCAGCACTTCCACTCCCTACCGTGGGTATCAGCCCCAGCATTTT.

At least ten counts were recorded for this clonotype. This chain connects TRBV20-1 to TRBJ2-7; 9 nucleotides agree with TRBD2. The V segment lost 1 base and the J segment 4 bases; nucleotides outside the gene matches: 11. Germline CDR1 reads DFQATT; CDR2 reads SNEGSKA (reference sequence). The CDR3 has 16 residues. The CDR3 nucleotides are TGCAGTGCTAGAGCTTTTATAGCGGGAGCGACTTACGAGCAGTACTTC. This codes for CSARAFIAGATYEQYF.

The sample holds many counts of this clonotype. The chain combines TRBV3-1 with TRBJ2-5; no reliable D call. This CDR3 has 13 amino acids. The V end was cut by 1 base, the J end by 2 bases, with 5 bases between. CDR1 and CDR2 from the germline V gene are LGHDT and YNNKEL (reference sequence). The CDR3 here is CASSQVGQETQYF. The CDR3 DNA reads TGTGCCAGCAGCCAAGTCGGGCAAGAGACCCAGTACTTC.

The genes are TRBV7-9 and TRBJ1-4, with D possibly being TRBD1 (6 bases). This CDR3 spans 14 amino acids. Germline assignment: CDR1 SEHNR and CDR2 FQNEAQ (reference sequence). Trimming removed 7 bases from V and 7 bases from J, with 16 bases in between. The CDR3 DNA sequence: TGTGCCAGCACGGGGGGGACATCAGGTGAAAAACTGTTTTTT. Residues: CASTGGTSGEKLFF.

The J gene is TRBJ2-1, the V gene TRBV5-8; D is uncertain. With 0 bases removed from V and 0 bases from J, the gap between germline ends came to 7 bases. The CDR3 covers 15 residues. CDR1 and CDR2 (germline): SGHTS, YDEGEE. For the CDR3, the DNA is TGTGCCAGCAGCTTGGTGGGAAACTCCTACAATGAGCAGTTCTTC. Its protein product is CASSLVGNSYNEQFF.